This TCR beta chain was captured by sequencing in a study of blood T cell repertoires in COVID-19. Study at large: The study drew acute and convalescent COVID-19 samples from the United States, Italy and Spain. T cells, B-cell-depleted T cells, or PBMCs provided the cDNA or gDNA that served as material.

The CDR3 runs 17 residues. The ends lost 6 bases at V and 2 bases at J; junction bases unmatched: 11. Germline V gene data show CDR1 as SGHNT and CDR2 as YYREEE (reference sequence). Original data processing: Amplification from reference gene primers served as the basis for estimated nucleated cell counts. Assay: immunoSEQ multiplex PCR; the TCRdb copy retains only in-frame clones and omits some. The V and J calls and the clone size are those of that table, but D and trimming were determined from the DNA. The sample yields 200,000 to 250,000 clones, approximately 81% seen once. The specimen was peripheral blood. The chain recombines TRBV5-4 with TRBJ2-2; 9 bases match TRBD2. This sequence originates from a woman of 80 years or more with active or convalescent COVID-19. The CDR3 DNA reads TGTGCCAGCAACGCCCGGCGGGGGGGGATTAACACCGGGGAGCTGTTTTTT. Its protein product is CASNARRGGINTGELFF. The full variable domain, with the rest looked up from reference TRBV5-4 and TRBJ2-2, is ETGVTQSPTHLIKTRGQQVTLRCSSQSGHNTVSWYQQALGQGPQFIFQYYREEENGRGNFPPRFSGLQFPNYSSELNVNALELDDSALYLCASNARRGGINTGELFFGEGSRLTVL.